The rows below give T cell receptor beta chains drawn from one sample of a study of sequential checkpoint blockade in melanoma. The repertoire was sequenced with immunoSEQ multiplex PCR; TCRdb's copy has only in-frame clones and lacks some. The sample shows about 6,100 clones, 26% of them seen only once. The sample was tumor tissue (inferred from file names), taken from a patient given nivolumab and ipilimumab in sequence. The receptors shown here come from a human donor with melanoma. Both conserved end residues are part of each CDR3. D genes are given only for firm matches. The listing skips clone size in some rows; elsewhere it reads once, few, many or a size class.

>-|TRBJ2-2|TRBD2|TRBV29-1
TGCAGCGTTGTGGCGGGAGGGCCCACCGGGGAGCTGTTTTTT
CSVVAGGPTGELFF
>-|TRBJ1-2|-|TRBV19
TGTGCCAGTAGCCCTTCGACCAAGACCCATGGCTACACCTTC
CASSPSTKTHGYTF
>few|TRBJ2-6|-|TRBV30
TGTGCCTGGTTTAGTCCGTCTGGGGCCAACGTCCTGACTTTC
CAWFSPSGANVLTF
>many|TRBJ2-5|TRBD2|TRBV11-3
TGTGCCAGCAGCTTAAGAGGCGTGCTAGCGGGGTTAGAGACCCAGTACTTC
CASSLRGVLAGLETQYF
>few|TRBJ2-7|TRBD2|TRBV6-8
TGTGCCAGCAGTGGCAGACTAGCGGGCCTCTACGAGCAGTACTTC
CASSGRLAGLYEQYF
>many|TRBJ1-1|TRBD1|TRBV7-2
TGTGCCAGCAGCTTATGGCAGGGGGAGGAAGCTTTCTTT
CASSLWQGEEAFF
>-|TRBJ1-1|-|TRBV30
TGTGCCTGGAGTGTAGGGTCCGGCACTGAAGCTTTCTTT
CAWSVGSGTEAFF
>-|TRBJ2-3|TRBD2|TRBV9
TGTGCCAGCAGCCATAACCTAGCGGGAGAAACAGATACGCAGTATTTT
CASSHNLAGETDTQYF
>few|TRBJ2-1|-|TRBV6-8
TGTGCCAGCAGTCCGGGGATACTAGTTCCCGAGCAGTTCTTC
CASSPGILVPEQFF
>-|TRBJ1-1|-|TRBV19
TGTGCCACGAGAGAATTAGCGGGTAATGCTTTCTTT
CATRELAGNAFF
>many|TRBJ2-3|-|TRBV11-3
TGTGCCAGCAGCCCCCGACCGTCTAGCACAGATACGCAGTATTTT
CASSPRPSSTDTQYF
>-|TRBJ1-4|-|TRBV18
TGTGCCAGCTCACTAGCCTCGGGAGCTAATGAAAAACTGTTTTTT
CASSLASGANEKLFF
>many|TRBJ1-5|-|TRBV11-3
TGTGCCAGCAGCTTAGGAGGGGAGAGTGGGCAGCCCCAGCATTTT
CASSLGGESGQPQHF
>-|TRBJ1-2|-|TRBV30
TGTGCCTGGAGTCGGCTTTACTATGGCTACACCTTC
CAWSRLYYGYTF
>-|TRBJ2-1|TRBD2|TRBV19
TGTGCCACTACCGGGAGGAATGAGCAGTTCTTC
CATTGRNEQFF
>once|TRBJ1-5|TRBD1|TRBV29-1
TGCAGCGTCTCAGGGGGCGCAGGACAGCCCCAGCATTTT
CSVSGGAGQPQHF
>few|TRBJ2-4|TRBD2|TRBV28
TGTGCCAGCAGTTTATTCGCTAGCGGGAGTAAAAACATTCAGTACTTC
CASSLFASGSKNIQYF
>few|TRBJ1-2|TRBD1|TRBV6-1
TGTGCCAGCAGTGAAGGGGCAGGGGGCGACTATGGCTACACCTTC
CASSEGAGGDYGYTF
>few|TRBJ2-5|-|TRBV9
TGTGCCAGCAAGGGGAGTGAGGAGACCCAGTACTTC
CASKGSEETQYF
>many|TRBJ2-7|TRBD1|TRBV11-3
TGTGCCAGCAGCTTGGTCGGACAGGGCTCCTACGAGCAGTACTTC
CASSLVGQGSYEQYF
>few|TRBJ1-4|TRBD1|TRBV6-8
TGTGCCAGCACCGCGAGACAGGGTTCCGAAAAACTGTTTTTT
CASTARQGSEKLFF
>-|TRBJ2-7|-|TRBV6-7
TGTGCCAGCAGTTCCAGGATAGAGCAGTACTTC
CASSSRIEQYF
>few|TRBJ1-2|-|TRBV23-1
TGCGCCAGCAGCCAAGGTGGGACACAAGGCTACACCTTC
CASSQGGTQGYTF
>large|TRBJ1-2|TRBD1|TRBV23-1
TGCGCCAGCAGCGGGGACAGGGGAAATGGCTACACCTTC
CASSGDRGNGYTF
>-|TRBJ2-1|-|TRBV10-2
TGCGCCACCCGGCAAATATTGAATGAGCAGTTCTTC
CATRQILNEQFF
>-|TRBJ2-5|TRBD2|TRBV5-1
TGCGCCAGCAGCTTGGTGGCTAGCGGGAACCAAGAGACCCAGTACTTC
CASSLVASGNQETQYF